These T cell receptor beta chains were read from a single sample in a study of blood T cells in healthy people across ages. TCRdb redid the calling of the 5' RACE reads with MiXCR, one entry per CDR3 protein. Of 550,000 to 600,000 distinct CDR3 sequences detected, around half appear once; the ten largest clones hold around 24%. Sequenced material: blood. These receptors were collected from a man older than 75 in good health. The CDR3 runs from the conserved cysteine through the conserved F or W. The order of the fields is clone size, D gene, J gene, V gene, CDR3 DNA, CDR3 protein. The D gene is left open where the match is weak. Size is stated for part of the rows, as once, few or many counts, or as a class when the clone is expanded.

.	.	TRBJ2-2	TRBV3-1	TGTGCCAGCAGCCGCCTCGTCGGCACCGGGGAGCTGTTTTTT	CASSRLVGTGELFF
.	.	TRBJ2-5	TRBV3-1	TGTGCCAGCAGGAAGGGAATGGAGACCCAGTACTTC	CASRKGMETQYF
.	.	TRBJ2-3	TRBV28	TGTGCCAGCGGGGATTCAGCGGACAAGGGGTCGGGGGATACGCAGTATTTT	CASGDSADKGSGDTQYF
few	TRBD2	TRBJ2-1	TRBV5-1	TGCGCCAGCAGCTTGGGTGCTAGCGGTTACAATGAGCAGTTCTTC	CASSLGASGYNEQFF
.	TRBD2	TRBJ2-5	TRBV7-2	TGTGCCAGCGAGGGGACTAGCGTTCGAAATGAGCAGTACTTC	CASEGTSVRNEQYF
few	TRBD1	TRBJ1-6	TRBV6-5	TGTGCCAGCAGACGGACAGGGAATTCACCCCTCCACTTT	CASRRTGNSPLHF
.	.	TRBJ1-5	TRBV20-1	TGCAGTGCTAAGAAGATGGACAGCCCTAGTGGCAATCAGCCCCAGCATTTT	CSAKKMDSPSGNQPQHF
once	TRBD1	TRBJ2-5	TRBV29-1	TGCAGCGTTGAAGCCACTCCGGACAGGCGGCGGACCCAGTACTTC	CSVEATPDRRRTQYF
.	.	TRBJ2-1	TRBV3-1	TGTGCCAGCAGCCAAATCGGGGCCGATACAAGGCAGTTCTTC	CASSQIGADTRQFF
.	.	TRBJ2-6	TRBV28	TGTGCCAGCACTCTAGGGGGGGGAACCCTCTCTGGGGCCAACGTCCTGACTTTC	CASTLGGGTLSGANVLTF
.	TRBD2	TRBJ2-7	TRBV14	TGTGCCAGCAGCCAAGGTATCGGGGGGACCTACGAGCAGTACTTC	CASSQGIGGTYEQYF
once	TRBD1	TRBJ2-7	TRBV7-2	TGTGCCAGCAGCGAAGGGACAGGGTCTGGGTACGAGCAGTACTTC	CASSEGTGSGYEQYF
.	.	TRBJ2-7	TRBV15	TGTGCCACCAGCGGTAGTGTTGTCTGCGAGCAGTACTTC	CATSGSVVCEQYF
.	.	TRBJ1-1	TRBV5-1	TGCGCCAGCAGCCTTGGGGGGGCAGCGAACACTGAAGCTTTCTTT	CASSLGGAANTEAFF
.	.	TRBJ1-1	TRBV20-1	TGCAGTGCTAGAGAGATTTCGGTGGGAGAAGCTTTCTTT	CSAREISVGEAFF
.	.	TRBJ2-3	TRBV20-1	TGCAGTGCTAGGGAGGGGCGGGGCTTCACAGATACGCAGTATTTT	CSAREGRGFTDTQYF